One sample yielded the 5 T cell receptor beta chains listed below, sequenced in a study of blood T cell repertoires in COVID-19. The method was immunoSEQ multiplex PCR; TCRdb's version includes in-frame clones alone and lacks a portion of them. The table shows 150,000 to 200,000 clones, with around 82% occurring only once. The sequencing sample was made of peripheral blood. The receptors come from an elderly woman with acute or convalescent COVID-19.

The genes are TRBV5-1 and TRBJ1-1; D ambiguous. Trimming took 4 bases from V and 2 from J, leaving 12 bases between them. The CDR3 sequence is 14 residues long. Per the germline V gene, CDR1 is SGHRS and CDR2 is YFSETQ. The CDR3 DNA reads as TGCGCCAGCAGCCTCCGGCAGGCCAACACTGAAGCTTTCTTT. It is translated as CASSLRQANTEAFF.

CDR3: CASSERANTDTQYF. CDR3 DNA sequence: TGCGCCAGCAGCGAGAGGGCCAACACAGATACGCAGTATTTT. The V call is TRBV5-1, the J call TRBJ2-3; possibly TRBD2 for D (5 bases). CDR3 size: 14 residues. CDR1 is SGHRS and CDR2 is YFSETQ in the germline V gene. V lost 4 bases, J lost 2 bases, and 11 bases lay in between.

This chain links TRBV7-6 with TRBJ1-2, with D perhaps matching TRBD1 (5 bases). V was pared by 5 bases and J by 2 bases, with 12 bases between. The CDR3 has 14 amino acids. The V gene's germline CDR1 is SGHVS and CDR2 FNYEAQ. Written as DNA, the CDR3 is TGTGCCAGCAGCCCACAAGACAGAAACTATGGCTACACCTTC. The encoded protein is CASSPQDRNYGYTF.

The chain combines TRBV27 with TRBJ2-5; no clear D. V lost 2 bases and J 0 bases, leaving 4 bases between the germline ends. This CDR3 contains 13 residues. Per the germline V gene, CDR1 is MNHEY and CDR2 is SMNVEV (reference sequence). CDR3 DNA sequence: TGTGCCAGCAGTTTAAGCGACCAAGAGACCCAGTACTTC. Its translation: CASSLSDQETQYF.

The CDR3 loop reads CASNEGRFYGYTF. The CDR3 DNA follows: TGTGCCAGCAACGAAGGGAGGTTCTATGGCTACACCTTC. The gene calls are TRBV7-2 and TRBJ1-2, with D uncertain. Trimming pared 7 bases from V and 4 bases from J, leaving 13 bases between. The germline V gene has CDR1 SGHTA and CDR2 FQGNSA. The CDR3 sequence is 13 residues long.